The present entry profiles one TCR beta chain with its context. The sample comes from a study of regulatory T cells in long-lasting Graves disease. Germline V CDR1 and CDR2: LGHNA, YSLEER. The CDR3 length is 18 residues. With V trimmed by 3 bases and J by 5 bases, 14 bases remained unmatched. Building the TCR beta libraries relied on iRepertoire HTBI primers, and CDR3 regions underwent Arm-PCR. A single record per CDR3 protein comes from TCRdb applying MiXCR to the multiplex PCR reads. The sample lists about 400,000 distinct CDR3 sequences; around 16% were seen once. Time point here: newly diagnosed GD, antithyroid drugs for less than 3 months. After RNA was extracted from PBMCs, the TCR library was made from it. Graves' disease diagnosis was established per American Thyroid Association guidelines. It was an endocrinology department in Xi'an, China, that provided the patients. Nine milliliters of peripheral blood were drawn into EDTA tubes.

The clonotype originates from a female donor with Graves disease. The sample in question was peripheral blood mononuclear cells (PBMCs), obtained at new diagnosis, from a patient treated with antithyroid drugs. J is TRBJ2-3 and V is TRBV4-3, with 10 bases lining up with TRBD2. The CDR3 DNA reads as TGCGCCAGCAGCCACCTTGGCGGGGGTACTAGCGGGATAGATACGCAGTATTTT. Its translation is CASSHLGGGTSGIDTQYF.